The TCR beta chain under discussion was sequenced for a study of blood T cell repertoires in COVID-19. Study in general: Sample material is recorded as cDNA or gDNA derived from T cells, B-cell-depleted T cells, or PBMCs.

CDR1 and CDR2 (germline): LGHDT, YNNKEL (reference sequence). Between the trimmed V and J ends, which lost 6 bases and 3 bases, there was a span of 11 bases. This CDR3 comprises 13 residues. Data came from immunoSEQ multiplex PCR; TCRdb stores just in-frame clones and leaves some out. The sample gives about 270,000 clones, around nine tenths of which show up once; over 8% is in the top ten. The chain joins TRBV3-1 (or the pseudogene TRBV3-2) to TRBJ1-1; TRBD1 might be the D (5 bases). Sample: peripheral blood. This TCR was sampled from a man aged 40-55 years with active or convalescent COVID-19. CDR3 nucleotide sequence: TGTGCCAGCAGTGCCGCGGGGGACACTGAAGCTTTCTTT. Residues: CASSAAGDTEAFF.